The following is a T cell receptor (beta chain) sequence with its context. The antigen is undetermined. A multiplex PCR was run with 60 Vbeta primers and 13 Jbeta primers. Assay used: immunoSEQ multiplex PCR; TCRdb lists only in-frame clones, some missing. The table has more than 85,000 clones, roughly three fifths seen once. Donors consisted of healthy bone marrow donors. These data originate in a study of cytomegalovirus exposure and HLA in healthy donors. Study observations and caveats: The authors later linked a missense DCLRE1C variant to TCR beta V- and J-gene trimming.

The V gene's germline CDR1 is LGHNA and CDR2 YNFKEQ. Trimming took off 3 bases at V and 8 bases at J, with 17 bases between the two ends. The CDR3 has 15 residues. The sample taken for sequencing was PBMCs. The rearrangement uses TRBV4-2 and TRBJ1-5; TRBD1 might be the D (6 bases). The TCR comes from a woman in her 30s in good health and CMV-seronegative. The CDR3 protein is CASSQEGGVGEPQHF. DNA for the CDR3: TGTGCCAGCAGCCAGGAGGGGGGGGTAGGGGAGCCCCAGCATTTT.